The 7 T cell receptor beta chains below were found in one sample sequenced in a study of control samples from healthy donors and cancer patients. Method: immunoSEQ multiplex PCR; TCRdb's copy keeps in-frame clones and lacks some. The sample includes some 120,000 clones, roughly 90% of them seen just once. The specimen sequenced was blood. All receptors derive from a man between 18 and 35 years old in good health.

A few counts support this clone. The V gene is TRBV10-2, the J gene TRBJ1-5; TRBD1 might be the D (6 bases). The V gene lost 3 bases and the J gene lost 6 bases, with 9 bases spanning the gap. CDR1 and CDR2 from the germline V gene are WSHSY and SAAADI. CDR3 length: 13 residues. The CDR3 nucleotides read TGCGCCAGCAGTGAACAGGGTGGTCAGCCCCAGCATTTT. This sequence encodes CASSEQGGQPQHF.

This clone was seen a single time. The rearrangement uses TRBV19 and TRBJ1-3, with D perhaps matching TRBD1 (5 bases). Germline CDR1 reads LNHDA; CDR2 reads SQIVND (reference sequence). This CDR3 spans 14 amino acids. Trimming took off 8 bases at V and 9 bases at J, with 20 bases between the two ends. The CDR3 protein is CASLQETDFRTIYF. For the CDR3, the DNA is TGTGCCAGTCTCCAGGAGACAGACTTTCGCACCATATATTTT.

V and J are TRBV18 and TRBJ1-6, with 11 bases that match TRBD1. V lost 3 bases to trimming and J lost 11 bases; unmatched junction nucleotides: 15. CDR1 KGHSH and CDR2 LQKENI come from the germline V gene. CDR3 length: 18 amino acids. The CDR3 nucleotides read TGTGCCAGCTCACCTGCGGGCGCCGGACAGGGGGCATTGGCACCCCTCCACTTT. It encodes CASSPAGAGQGALAPLHF.

In this sample, this clone turned up a few times. The chain employs TRBV15 and TRBJ1-2; weak D call: TRBD1 (5 bases). This CDR3 is 14 amino acids long. V was pared by 2 bases and J by 3 bases, with 10 bases between. Germline V gene data show CDR1 as LNHNV and CDR2 as YYDKDF (reference sequence). CDR3 residues: CATSRRDPYYGYTF. For the CDR3, the DNA is TGTGCCACCAGCAGAAGGGACCCCTACTATGGCTACACCTTC.

CDR3 in DNA: TGTGCCAGCAGCTTAGAGCGACTGCGCGATACGCAGTATTTT. It encodes CASSLERLRDTQYF. The rearrangement joins TRBV7-2 to TRBJ2-3; D not resolved. Germline CDR1 and CDR2: SGHTA and FQGNSA. This CDR3 spans 14 amino acids. The ends were cut back, 1 base at V and 6 bases at J, with 11 bases in the middle.

The chain couples TRBV19 to TRBJ2-5, with 8 bases aligning to TRBD1. The germline V gene encodes CDR1 LNHDA and CDR2 SQIVND (reference sequence). Trimming took 7 bases from V and 9 from J; bases not matched to a gene: 16. The CDR3 is 15 residues long. CDR3 protein: CASTSRTGSLQAQYF. The DNA for the CDR3 is TGTGCCAGTACCTCCCGGACAGGGAGCTTACAGGCCCAGTACTTC. Supplemented by reference TRBV19 and TRBJ2-5, the full variable domain reads DGGITQSPKYLFRKEGQNVTLSCEQNLNHDAMYWYRQDPGQGLRLIYYSQIVNDFQKGDIAEGYSVSREKKESFPLTVTSAQKNPTAFYLCASTSRTGSLQAQYFGPGTRLLVL.

This clone was counted a single time. The rearrangement links TRBV4-1 to TRBJ2-1; D ambiguous. Looked up from germline, CDR1 is MGHRA and CDR2 is YSYEKL. CDR3 length equals 14 residues. Deletions cut 2 bases from V and 8 bases from J, with 13 bases between. The CDR3 here is CASSQILALDEQFF. The CDR3 DNA reads as TGCGCCAGCAGCCAAATTCTCGCTTTGGATGAGCAGTTCTTC.